This entry is about one T cell receptor beta chain. This record comes from a study of radiotherapy plus CTLA-4 blockade in lung cancer. Generated by immunoSEQ multiplex PCR, the TCRdb table keeps only in-frame clones and is missing some. The sample contains 56,000 or so clones, around 79% of which appear only once. CDR3 length equals 15 residues. Trimming took 0 bases from V and 6 from J, leaving 14 bases between them. Germline V lookup: CDR1 KGHSH, CDR2 LQKENI. The receptor was derived from a human donor with non-small cell lung cancer who had a complete response to radiotherapy plus ipilimumab. The J gene is TRBJ2-5, the V gene TRBV18; perhaps TRBD2 as D (6 bases). The sequenced sample was peripheral blood, obtained from a patient treated with radiotherapy plus ipilimumab. Here the CDR3 DNA reads TGTGCCAGCTCACCACCTGAAACCCTAGCGAAGACCCAGTACTTC. Its translation is CASSPPETLAKTQYF. Based on the CDR3 plus reference TRBV18 and TRBJ2-5, the full variable domain is NAGVMQNPRHLVRRRGQEARLRCSPMKGHSHVYWYRQLPEEGLKFMVYLQKENIIDESGMPKERFSAEFPKEGPSILRIQQVVRGDSAAYFCASSPPETLAKTQYFGPGTRLLVL.